The rows below give T cell receptor beta chains drawn from one sample of a study of blood T cell repertoires in COVID-19. Libraries were prepared by immunoSEQ multiplex PCR; TCRdb keeps only in-frame clonotypes and omits some of them. This sample has over 70,000 clones, with approximately 80% found just once. The sample taken for sequencing was peripheral blood. The receptors here all came from an elderly woman with acute or convalescent COVID-19. The CDR3 runs from the conserved cysteine through the conserved F or W.

15	TRBJ1-2	TRBV5-1	CASSLREGRVDGYTF
14	TRBJ1-6	TRBV4-3	CASSRTGINSPLHF
15	TRBJ1-2	TRBV27	CASSLFRTGSHGYTF
13	TRBJ1-6	TRBV5-6	CASSLQGESPLHF
15	TRBJ1-6	TRBV5-1	CASSFLYGNNSPLHF
16	TRBJ1-6	TRBV6-6	CASSRQGLSYNSPLHF
15	TRBJ1-5	TRBV6-6	CASSRPRAPNQPQHF
15	TRBJ2-1	TRBV4-3	CASSQSGPTPDEQFF
16	TRBJ2-2	TRBV7-9	CASRSRRGPNTGELFF
15	TRBJ2-5	TRBV7-2	CASSSQTGSQETQYF
12	TRBJ1-4	TRBV3-1/TRBV3-2	CASSFRGEKLFF
12	TRBJ2-5	TRBV25-1	CASLKGRGCQYF
12	TRBJ1-2	TRBV7-2	CASSSVNYGYTF
15	TRBJ1-1	TRBV6-2/TRBV6-3	CASSYAAYLNTEAFF
14	TRBJ2-7	TRBV27	CASSLSSASYEQYF
14	TRBJ1-1	TRBV30	CAWSVGRRGTEAFF
16	TRBJ2-7	TRBV19	CASSITSGSHTYEQYF
13	TRBJ2-3	TRBV29-1	CSVELSGTDTQYF
15	TRBJ2-3	TRBV29-1	CSVERWGGGTDTQYF
16	TRBJ2-2	TRBV7-6	CASSLEVSGVTGELFF